This entry concerns a single T cell receptor beta chain. What it recognizes is unknown. Trimming removed 0 bases from V and 8 bases from J, with 19 bases in between. The CDR3 covers 16 residues. Germline CDR1 and CDR2: KGHSH and LQKENI. This PCR relied on a set of 60 Vbeta primers and 13 Jbeta primers. Only in-frame clones appear in the TCRdb table, and some are missing; sequencing was by immunoSEQ multiplex PCR. The table lists approximately 190,000 clones. These data belong to a study of cytomegalovirus exposure and HLA in healthy donors. Across the whole study: An early release of data contained about 85 million unique TCRs, which came from HLA-typed donors. Whole-study results and caveats: Among the sequence variants, a highly shared cluster was likely an artifact of sequencing.

The source of this sequence is a young man in good health and CMV-seronegative. The sequenced sample consisted of PBMCs. This sequence joins TRBV18 and TRBJ1-2; possibly TRBD1 for D (5 bases). CDR3 DNA: TGTGCCAGCTCACCACCAGGGGCAGGTGGAGTGAGAGGCTACACCTTC. Translated: CASSPPGAGGVRGYTF.